One sample yielded the 3 T cell receptor beta chains listed below, sequenced in a study of graft-versus-host responses after intestinal transplantation. These receptors lack a known antigen. Data came from immunoSEQ multiplex PCR; TCRdb stores just in-frame clones and leaves some out. The sample contains roughly 99,000 clones, around 90% of which appear only once. The sample in question was unstimulated CD4+ T cells sorted from spleen or lymph node cells, obtained before transplant. All receptors derive from a human donor who was the organ donor for an intestinal transplant.

V and J are TRBV19 and TRBJ1-4; 11 nucleotides align to TRBD1. There are 13 residues in the CDR3. Germline CDR1 LNHDA, CDR2 SQIVND (reference sequence). V shed 7 bases and J 8 bases; nucleotides not matched to a gene: 3. The CDR3 DNA follows: TGTGCCAGTACGGACAGGGGGCGAGAAAAACTGTTTTTT. This sequence encodes CASTDRGREKLFF. Using reference TRBV19 and TRBJ1-4 for the parts outside the CDR3, the full variable domain is DGGITQSPKYLFRKEGQNVTLSCEQNLNHDAMYWYRQDPGQGLRLIYYSQIVNDFQKGDIAEGYSVSREKKESFPLTVTSAQKNPTAFYLCASTDRGREKLFFGSGTQLSVL.

This chain connects TRBV10-3 to TRBJ2-1; 8 nucleotides align to TRBD2. Germline CDR1 and CDR2: ENHRY and SYGVKD. The CDR3 runs 15 residues. Losses at the gene ends were 5 bases for V and 5 bases for J; bases not matched to a gene: 8. CDR3 in amino acids: CAISPGLGINNEQFF. DNA of the CDR3: TGTGCCATCAGTCCGGGACTAGGCATTAACAATGAGCAGTTCTTC.

This chain uses TRBV27 with TRBJ1-1, with D perhaps TRBD1 (5 bases). V was trimmed by 3 bases and J by 1 base, leaving 6 bases between them. CDR1 MNHEY and CDR2 SMNVEV come from the germline V gene (reference sequence). The CDR3 has 13 residues. CDR3 amino acids: CASSFTGNTEAFF. CDR3 sequence (DNA): TGTGCCAGCAGTTTTACAGGGAACACTGAAGCTTTCTTT.